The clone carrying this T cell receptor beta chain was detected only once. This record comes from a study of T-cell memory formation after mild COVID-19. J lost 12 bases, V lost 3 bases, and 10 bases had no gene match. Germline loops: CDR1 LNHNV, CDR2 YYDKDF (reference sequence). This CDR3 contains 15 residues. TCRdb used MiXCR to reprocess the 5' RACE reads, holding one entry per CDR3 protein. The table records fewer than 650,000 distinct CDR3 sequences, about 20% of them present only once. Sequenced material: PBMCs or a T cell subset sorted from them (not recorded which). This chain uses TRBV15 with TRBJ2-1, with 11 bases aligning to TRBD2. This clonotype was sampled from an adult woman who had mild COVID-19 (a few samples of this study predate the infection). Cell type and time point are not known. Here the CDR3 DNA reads TGTGCCACCAGCAGGATGACTAGCGGGGCCTCAGGGCAGTTCTTC. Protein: CATSRMTSGASGQFF.